A selection of T cell receptor beta chains follows, all from one sample in a study of CD8 T cells in ankylosing spondylitis. TCRdb passed the 5' RACE reads through MiXCR, listing each CDR3 protein once. The table has 250,000 to 350,000 distinct CDR3 sequences, around 20% seen once. The specimen was blood, either unsorted or a sorted T cell fraction (not recorded which). These receptors came from a male donor with ankylosing spondylitis or in good health (not recorded which). Each CDR3 is given with its conserved first and last residue. D genes are given only for firm matches. Clone size is shown for a subset of rows, as once, few, many or a class of expanded clone.

J: TRBJ1-2
size: -
D: -
V: TRBV12-3/TRBV12-4
DNA: TGTGCCAGCAGTCTGATTATTCAGGGTCGCGATGGCTACACCTTC
CDR3: CASSLIIQGRDGYTF

J: TRBJ2-1
size: many
D: -
V: TRBV29-1
DNA: TGCAGCGTCAACCCCGGGACTCACAATGAGCAGTTCTTC
CDR3: CSVNPGTHNEQFF

J: TRBJ2-5
size: -
D: -
V: TRBV5-1
DNA: TGCGCCAGCAGCCCCGACATAGAGGGCGAGACCCAGTACTTC
CDR3: CASSPDIEGETQYF

J: TRBJ2-2
size: -
D: TRBD1
V: TRBV29-1
DNA: TGCAGCGTTGCGGTTAACAGGGGAAACGGGGAGCTGTTTTTT
CDR3: CSVAVNRGNGELFF

J: TRBJ2-5
size: many
D: -
V: TRBV12-3/TRBV12-4
DNA: TGTGCCAGCAGGGCCTTGGAGACCCAGTACTTC
CDR3: CASRALETQYF

J: TRBJ2-2
size: few
D: -
V: TRBV20-1
DNA: TGCAGTGCTAGTGGGGGGCGCGGGAACACCGGGGAGCTGTTTTTT
CDR3: CSASGGRGNTGELFF

J: TRBJ1-2
size: few
D: -
V: TRBV20-1
DNA: TGCAGTGCTAGATTCGAGGCGGCCTCAGACTACACCTTC
CDR3: CSARFEAASDYTF

J: TRBJ2-2
size: many
D: -
V: TRBV6-5
DNA: TGTGCCAGCAGTTACTCGCGGTTGAACACCGGGGAGCTGTTTTTT
CDR3: CASSYSRLNTGELFF

J: TRBJ2-1
size: few
D: TRBD2
V: TRBV12-3/TRBV12-4
DNA: TGTGCCAGCAGTTTAGGCGGGAGGGCCGTCAATGAGCAGTTCTTC
CDR3: CASSLGGRAVNEQFF

J: TRBJ2-1
size: -
D: TRBD2
V: TRBV4-2
DNA: TGTGCCAGCAGCCTTCCGAGAGCGGGACTCTACAATGAGCAGTTCTTC
CDR3: CASSLPRAGLYNEQFF

J: TRBJ2-1
size: -
D: -
V: TRBV27
DNA: TGTGCCAGCATGGCGGGGTATAGCTCCTACAATGAGCAGTTCTTC
CDR3: CASMAGYSSYNEQFF

J: TRBJ1-3
size: -
D: -
V: TRBV18
DNA: TGTGCCAGCTCCCCTGCCGGGGGAAACACCATATATTTT
CDR3: CASSPAGGNTIYF

J: TRBJ1-1
size: -
D: -
V: TRBV27
DNA: TGTGCCAGCTTTACCGAGGGCAGGGCAGCTTTCTTT
CDR3: CASFTEGRAAFF

J: TRBJ2-5
size: -
D: -
V: TRBV20-1
DNA: TGCAGTGCTGGACCACAGGGGAGGAGGGAGACCCAGTACTTC
CDR3: CSAGPQGRRETQYF

J: TRBJ2-1
size: many
D: -
V: TRBV27
DNA: TGTGCCAGCAGGCGGGACTCCGACTACAATGAGCAGTTCTTC
CDR3: CASRRDSDYNEQFF

J: TRBJ2-5
size: -
D: TRBD1
V: TRBV20-1
DNA: TGCAGTGCTGCGACAGGGGGAGGGGAGACCCAGTACTTC
CDR3: CSAATGGGETQYF

J: TRBJ2-2
size: many
D: -
V: TRBV20-1
DNA: TGCAGTGCAATCATTAGAGACACCGGGGAGCTGTTTTTT
CDR3: CSAIIRDTGELFF

J: TRBJ1-3
size: many
D: -
V: TRBV6-1
DNA: TGTGCCAGCAGCCCGAGGGGTCATTCTGGAAACACCATATATTTT
CDR3: CASSPRGHSGNTIYF

J: TRBJ2-5
size: few
D: TRBD1
V: TRBV6-5
DNA: TGTGCCAGCAGTTTCGGACAGGGGGCGGGAGAGACCCAGTACTTC
CDR3: CASSFGQGAGETQYF

J: TRBJ2-1
size: few
D: TRBD1
V: TRBV15
DNA: TGTGCCACCAGCAGATCTACAGGGGGCGTTTACAATGAGCAGTTCTTC
CDR3: CATSRSTGGVYNEQFF

J: TRBJ2-3
size: -
D: TRBD2
V: TRBV20-1
DNA: TGCAGCGCCGGGAGGGGGGAGATGGCAGATACGCAGTATTTT
CDR3: CSAGRGEMADTQYF

J: TRBJ1-1
size: many
D: -
V: TRBV12-3/TRBV12-4
DNA: TGTGCCAGCAGTTGGGGGACTGAAGCTTTCTTT
CDR3: CASSWGTEAFF

J: TRBJ2-2
size: few
D: TRBD1
V: TRBV10-3
DNA: TGTGCCATCACCAGGAGTATTACAGGGGGCGCCTCCGGGGAGCTGTTTTTT
CDR3: CAITRSITGGASGELFF

J: TRBJ2-1
size: -
D: TRBD2
V: TRBV18
DNA: TGTGCCAGCTCACCCAAGACTAGCGGGGCGTACAATGAGCAGTTCTTC
CDR3: CASSPKTSGAYNEQFF

J: TRBJ2-6
size: once
D: -
V: TRBV20-1
DNA: TGCAGTGCTAGAGTGCTCTCTGGGGCCAACGTCCTGACTTTC
CDR3: CSARVLSGANVLTF

J: TRBJ1-6
size: few
D: -
V: TRBV28
DNA: TGTGCCAGCAGTTTGCGAACAGGGTCAAATTCACCCCTCCACTTT
CDR3: CASSLRTGSNSPLHF

J: TRBJ1-1
size: -
D: TRBD1
V: TRBV20-1
DNA: TGCAGTGCTCCTCAGGGGGGTCGTACTGAAGCTTTCTTT
CDR3: CSAPQGGRTEAFF

J: TRBJ1-6
size: many
D: -
V: TRBV12-3/TRBV12-4
DNA: TGTGCCAGCAGTTTACCCAGGGTGGATTCACCCCTCCACTTT
CDR3: CASSLPRVDSPLHF

J: TRBJ2-5
size: -
D: -
V: TRBV28
DNA: TGTGCCAGCAGTTCCGCTTCGGGGGCGCAGGAGACCCAGTACTTC
CDR3: CASSSASGAQETQYF

J: TRBJ1-1
size: few
D: -
V: TRBV7-8
DNA: TGTGCCAGCAGCTTATTAACTGAGCGGACTGAAGCTTTCTTT
CDR3: CASSLLTERTEAFF

J: TRBJ2-2
size: -
D: TRBD2
V: TRBV12-3/TRBV12-4
DNA: TGTGCCAGCAGTTTTCGGGGGGCCGGGGAGCTGTTTTTT
CDR3: CASSFRGAGELFF

J: TRBJ2-1
size: -
D: -
V: TRBV6-1
DNA: TGTGCCAGCAGTGATAAGGGGGTGCGGGTGAATGAGCAGTTCTTC
CDR3: CASSDKGVRVNEQFF

J: TRBJ1-4
size: -
D: TRBD1
V: TRBV14
DNA: TGTGCCAGCAGTTATCGACAGGGTCCTAATGAAAAACTGTTTTTT
CDR3: CASSYRQGPNEKLFF

J: TRBJ2-1
size: few
D: TRBD2
V: TRBV6-1
DNA: TGTGCCAGCAGTAATAGCGGGAGGGCCGGGGATGAGCAGTTCTTC
CDR3: CASSNSGRAGDEQFF

J: TRBJ1-4
size: many
D: -
V: TRBV5-5
DNA: TGTGCCAGCAGCTTGGACATTTTTAATGAAAAACTGTTTTTT
CDR3: CASSLDIFNEKLFF

J: TRBJ1-1
size: -
D: TRBD1
V: TRBV12-3/TRBV12-4
DNA: TGTGCCAGCAGTGCAGGGGGCGCGAACACTGAAGCTTTCTTT
CDR3: CASSAGGANTEAFF

J: TRBJ2-5
size: -
D: -
V: TRBV5-6
DNA: TGTGCCAGCAGCTTCCAGGGGTACCAAGAGACCCAGTACTTC
CDR3: CASSFQGYQETQYF

J: TRBJ1-1
size: -
D: -
V: TRBV15
DNA: TGTGCCACCAGCAGAGATCTGGTCACTGAAGCTTTCTTT
CDR3: CATSRDLVTEAFF

J: TRBJ1-1
size: once
D: -
V: TRBV20-1
DNA: TGCAAGACTGGACTGGCCACTGAAGCTTTCTTT
CDR3: CKTGLATEAFF

J: TRBJ1-1
size: -
D: -
V: TRBV18
DNA: TGTGCCAGCTCACCACTCCAAGGCGATGAAGCTTTCTTT
CDR3: CASSPLQGDEAFF

J: TRBJ1-5
size: -
D: -
V: TRBV7-9
DNA: TGTGCCAGCAGCCGCGCTGGTAGGACAGATAGCAATCAGCCCCAGCATTTT
CDR3: CASSRAGRTDSNQPQHF

J: TRBJ2-5
size: -
D: -
V: TRBV30
DNA: TGTGCCTGGAGTGGATTGGGGGAATCGGAGACCCAGTACTTC
CDR3: CAWSGLGESETQYF

J: TRBJ2-5
size: -
D: -
V: TRBV6-1
DNA: TGTGCCAGCAGCCCCGGTGGGTTCATGAAAGAGACCCAGTACTTC
CDR3: CASSPGGFMKETQYF

J: TRBJ2-1
size: -
D: -
V: TRBV6-2/TRBV6-3
DNA: TGTGCCAGCAGTTTTTGGGGGGGGCACAATGAGCAGTTCTTC
CDR3: CASSFWGGHNEQFF

J: TRBJ2-5
size: -
D: -
V: TRBV5-1
DNA: TGCGCCAGCAGCCTAACAGGGATGGGGGAGACCCAGTACTTC
CDR3: CASSLTGMGETQYF

J: TRBJ2-3
size: -
D: -
V: TRBV6-1
DNA: TGTGCCAGCAGTATGTCCTGGGGAGGTACAGATACGCAGTATTTT
CDR3: CASSMSWGGTDTQYF

J: TRBJ2-2
size: few
D: TRBD2
V: TRBV6-2/TRBV6-3
DNA: TGTGCCAGCAGATCGGGAGGCCAAAACACCGGGGAGCTGTTTTTT
CDR3: CASRSGGQNTGELFF

J: TRBJ1-2
size: few
D: -
V: TRBV3-1
DNA: TGTGCCAGCAGCCAGCAGGGTAGGGGTGGCTACACCTTC
CDR3: CASSQQGRGGYTF

J: TRBJ2-1
size: -
D: -
V: TRBV5-1
DNA: TGCGCCAGCAGCTTGTACCGATACAATGAGCAGTTCTTC
CDR3: CASSLYRYNEQFF

J: TRBJ2-1
size: -
D: TRBD2
V: TRBV5-1
DNA: TGCGCCAGCAGCTCTAAGACTAGCGGGGGTTTTGGTGAGCAGTTCTTC
CDR3: CASSSKTSGGFGEQFF

J: TRBJ2-3
size: many
D: TRBD2
V: TRBV25-1
DNA: TGTGCCAGTTCCCTAGCGGGGGTCACAGATACGCAGTATTTT
CDR3: CASSLAGVTDTQYF

J: TRBJ2-4
size: few
D: TRBD1
V: TRBV27
DNA: TGTGCCAGCGGGATGGGGACAGGGAAAAACATTCAGTACTTC
CDR3: CASGMGTGKNIQYF

J: TRBJ2-5
size: -
D: TRBD1
V: TRBV5-1
DNA: TGCGCCAGCAGCTTACGGCAGGGGGAAGAGACCCAGTACTTC
CDR3: CASSLRQGEETQYF